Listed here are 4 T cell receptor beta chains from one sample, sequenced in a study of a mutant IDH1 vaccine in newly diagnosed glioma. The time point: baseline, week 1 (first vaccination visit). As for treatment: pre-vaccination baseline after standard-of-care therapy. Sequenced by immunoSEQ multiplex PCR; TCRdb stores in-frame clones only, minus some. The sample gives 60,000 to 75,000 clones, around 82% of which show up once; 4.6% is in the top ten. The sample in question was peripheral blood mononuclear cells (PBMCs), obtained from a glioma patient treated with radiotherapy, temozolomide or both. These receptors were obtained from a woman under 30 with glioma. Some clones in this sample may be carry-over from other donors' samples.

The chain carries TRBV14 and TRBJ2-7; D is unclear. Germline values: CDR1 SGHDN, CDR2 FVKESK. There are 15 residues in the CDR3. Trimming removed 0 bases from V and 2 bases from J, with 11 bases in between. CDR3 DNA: TGTGCCAGCAGCCAAGATGCTTCCCGCGCCTACGAGCAGTACTTC. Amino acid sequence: CASSQDASRAYEQYF.

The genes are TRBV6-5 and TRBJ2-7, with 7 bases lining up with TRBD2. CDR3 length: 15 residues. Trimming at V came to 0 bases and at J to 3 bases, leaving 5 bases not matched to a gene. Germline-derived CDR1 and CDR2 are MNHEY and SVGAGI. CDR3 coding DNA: TGTGCCAGCAGTTACTCTGGGAGGGCCAGCTACGAGCAGTACTTC. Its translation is CASSYSGRASYEQYF.

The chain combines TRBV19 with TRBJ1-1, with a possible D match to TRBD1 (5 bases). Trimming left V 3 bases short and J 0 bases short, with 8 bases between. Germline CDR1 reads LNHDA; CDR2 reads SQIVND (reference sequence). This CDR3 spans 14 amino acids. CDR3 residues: CASSMYRLNTEAFF. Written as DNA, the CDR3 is TGTGCCAGTAGTATGTACAGGTTGAACACTGAAGCTTTCTTT.

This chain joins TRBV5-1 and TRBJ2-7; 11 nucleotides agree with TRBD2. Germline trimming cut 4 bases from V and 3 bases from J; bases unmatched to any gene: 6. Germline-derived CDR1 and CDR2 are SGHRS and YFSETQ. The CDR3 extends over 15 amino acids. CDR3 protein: CASSPLAGGHYEQYF. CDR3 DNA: TGCGCCAGCAGCCCTCTAGCGGGAGGTCACTACGAGCAGTACTTC.